This T cell receptor beta chain was sequenced during a study of cytomegalovirus exposure and HLA in healthy donors. This CDR3 comprises 13 residues. The V gene end was trimmed by 5 bases and the J gene end by 7 bases; junction bases not matched to a gene: 7. CDR1 SEHNR and CDR2 FQNEAQ come from the germline V gene (reference sequence). Turning to this clone: Its antigen is unknown.

Findings of the study overall: Cytomegalovirus status was reportedly diagnosed by the classifier with high sensitivity and specificity. Cytomegalovirus association was listed for about 150 TCR beta chains. CMV antigen specificity of a few CMV-associated chains was confirmed in vitro.

Generated by immunoSEQ multiplex PCR, the TCRdb table keeps only in-frame clones and is missing some. The sample has about 82,000 clones, roughly 94% seen once. This sequence was found in a woman under 30 in good health and CMV-seronegative. The sample consisted of PBMCs. This chain joins TRBV7-9 and TRBJ2-7; 8 bases map to TRBD1. CDR3 DNA sequence: TGTGCCAGCAGCCCGAGGACAGGGAGGGAGCAGTACTTC. Translation: CASSPRTGREQYF.